Given below is one T cell receptor beta chain in context. What it binds is not known. The data belong to a study of CD8 T cells in Susac syndrome. Notes on the study in general: It was acknowledged by the study that relatively few individuals were included in its TCR sequencing and HLA analysis.

Random hexamers were used to reverse transcribe roughly 0.45 to 1 ug of RNA. Across 54 Vbeta and 13 Jbeta, TCR beta CDR3 was amplified with immunoSEQ multiplex PCR. TCRdb re-analysed the immunoSEQ multiplex PCR reads in MiXCR, keeping a single row per CDR3 protein. The sample has 75,000 to 80,000 distinct CDR3 sequences; 94% are singletons. The CDR3 runs to 14 residues. The germline gives CDR1 SGHVS, CDR2 FNYEAQ. The germline V and J ends were trimmed by 1 base and 5 bases, with 12 bases remaining between them. Material: CD8+ T cells from PBMCs. The clonotype comes from a human donor with Susac syndrome. The rearrangement uses TRBV7-6 and TRBJ2-7; TRBD2 is a possible D gene (5 bases). In DNA form, the CDR3 reads TGTGCCAGCAGCTTAGGCGGGCGTACGGACGAGCAGTACTTC. Its translation: CASSLGGRTDEQYF.